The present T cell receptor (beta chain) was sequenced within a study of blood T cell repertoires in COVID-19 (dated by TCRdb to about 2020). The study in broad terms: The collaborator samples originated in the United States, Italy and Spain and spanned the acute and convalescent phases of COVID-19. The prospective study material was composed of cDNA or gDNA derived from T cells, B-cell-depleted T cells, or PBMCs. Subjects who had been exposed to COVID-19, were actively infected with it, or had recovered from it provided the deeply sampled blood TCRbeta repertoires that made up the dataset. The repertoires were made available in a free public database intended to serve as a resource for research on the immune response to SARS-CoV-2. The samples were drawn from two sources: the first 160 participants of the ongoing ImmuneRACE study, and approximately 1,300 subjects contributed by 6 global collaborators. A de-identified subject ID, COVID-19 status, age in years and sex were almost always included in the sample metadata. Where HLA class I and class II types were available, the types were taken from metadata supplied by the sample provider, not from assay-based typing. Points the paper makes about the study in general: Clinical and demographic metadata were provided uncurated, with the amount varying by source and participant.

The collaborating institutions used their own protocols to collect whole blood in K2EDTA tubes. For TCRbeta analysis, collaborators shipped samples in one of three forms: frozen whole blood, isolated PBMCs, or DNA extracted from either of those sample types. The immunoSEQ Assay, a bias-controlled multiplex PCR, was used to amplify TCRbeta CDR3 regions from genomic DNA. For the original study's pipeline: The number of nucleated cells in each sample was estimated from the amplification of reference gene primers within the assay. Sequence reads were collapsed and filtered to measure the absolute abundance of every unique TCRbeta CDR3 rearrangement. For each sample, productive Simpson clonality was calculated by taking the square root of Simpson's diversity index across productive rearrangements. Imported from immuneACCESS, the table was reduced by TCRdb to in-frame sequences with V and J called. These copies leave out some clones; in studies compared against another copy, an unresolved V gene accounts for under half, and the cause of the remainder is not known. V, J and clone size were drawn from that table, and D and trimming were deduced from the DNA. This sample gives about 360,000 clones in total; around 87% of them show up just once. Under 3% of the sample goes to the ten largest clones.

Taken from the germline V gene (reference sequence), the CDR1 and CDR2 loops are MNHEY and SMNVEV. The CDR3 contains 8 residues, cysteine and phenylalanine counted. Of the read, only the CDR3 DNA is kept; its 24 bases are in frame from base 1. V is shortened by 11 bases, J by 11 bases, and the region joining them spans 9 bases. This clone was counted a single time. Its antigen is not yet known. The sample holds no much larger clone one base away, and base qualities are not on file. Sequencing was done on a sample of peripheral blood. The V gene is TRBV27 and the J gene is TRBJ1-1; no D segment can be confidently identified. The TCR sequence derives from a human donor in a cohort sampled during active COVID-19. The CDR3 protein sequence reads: CAGGGAFF. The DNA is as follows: TGTGCCGGCGGTGGTGCTTTCTTT.